Sequencing of this T cell receptor (beta chain) was carried out in a study of PD-1 blockade in classical Hodgkin lymphoma. This CDR3 has 14 amino acids. The germline CDR1 and CDR2 sequences are SGHTA and FQGNSA. V was shortened by 1 base and J by 7 bases, with 11 bases between the two germline ends. Every patient relapsed after autologous stem cell transplantation, and brentuximab vedotin exposure varied. TCRdb's table, derived via immunoSEQ multiplex PCR, lists solely in-frame clones and lacks some. The sample lists about 100,000 clones, roughly 90% occurring once. Findings and limits, study-wide: Newly diagnosed patients were said to have less baseline TCR diversity than healthy donors did. The authors have not defined what causes the repertoire differences, possibly disease activity or prior therapy. Patients with a complete response exhibited baseline diversity comparable to newly diagnosed patients. Significantly greater TCR diversity emerged by C4D1 in CD4+ cells but not CD8+ cells.

Concerning this clone itself: Antigen unknown.

The J gene is TRBJ1-5, the V gene TRBV7-2, with a possible D match to TRBD1 (5 bases). Sequenced here: peripheral blood mononuclear cells (PBMCs), sampled before the second cycle of nivolumab. The TCR sequence derives from a human donor with classical Hodgkin lymphoma. CDR3 DNA: TGTGCCAGCAGCTTAGGCCAGGGCTCCCAGCCCCAGCATTTT. It specifies CASSLGQGSQPQHF.